This T cell receptor beta chain was retrieved from a study of T cells after posttransplantation cyclophosphamide. The CDR3 totals 14 residues. V lost 3 bases to trimming and J lost 5 bases; unmatched junction nucleotides: 1. CDR1 and CDR2 from the germline V gene are LNHNV and YYDKDF (reference sequence). Here immunoSEQ multiplex PCR was the method, and the copy in TCRdb shows in-frame clones only, minus some. The sample holds several thousand clones, under 80% seen once. The V gene is TRBV15, the J gene TRBJ2-1, with 10 bases aligning to TRBD1. Material for sequencing was memory CD8+ T cells sorted from blood. The source of this sequence is a man younger than 40 in good health and a related stem cell transplant donor. CDR3 in amino acids: CATSSGQGDNEQFF. CDR3 nucleotide sequence: TGTGCCACCAGCAGTGGACAGGGGGACAATGAGCAGTTCTTC.